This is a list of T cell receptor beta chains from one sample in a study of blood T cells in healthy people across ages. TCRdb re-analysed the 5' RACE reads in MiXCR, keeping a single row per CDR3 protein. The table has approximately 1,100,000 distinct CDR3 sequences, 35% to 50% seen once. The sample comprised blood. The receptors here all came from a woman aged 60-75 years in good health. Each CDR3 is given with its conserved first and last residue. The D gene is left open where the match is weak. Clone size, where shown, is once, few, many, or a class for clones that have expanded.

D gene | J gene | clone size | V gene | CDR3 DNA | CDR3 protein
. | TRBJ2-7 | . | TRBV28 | TGTGCCAGCAGGCCAGCCCTCGGTTTTGGTGAGCAGTACTTC | CASRPALGFGEQYF
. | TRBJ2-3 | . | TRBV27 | TGTGCCAGCAGTTTATCGTTGGATGGCTCCACAGATACGCAGTATTTT | CASSLSLDGSTDTQYF
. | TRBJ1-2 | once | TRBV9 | TGTGCCAGCAGCGTAGCGACGTTAGCTAACTATGGCTACACCTTC | CASSVATLANYGYTF
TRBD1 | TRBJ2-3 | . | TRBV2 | TGTGCCAGCTGCGGACAGGTCCGAGATACGCAGTATTTT | CASCGQVRDTQYF
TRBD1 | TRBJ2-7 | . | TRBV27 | TGTGCCAGCAGTGTAGGGACAGTCTACGAGCAGTACTTC | CASSVGTVYEQYF
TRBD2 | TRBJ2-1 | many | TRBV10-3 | TGTGCCATCAGTGAGGCGGGAGGGCCTCTCCATGAGCAGTTCTTC | CAISEAGGPLHEQFF
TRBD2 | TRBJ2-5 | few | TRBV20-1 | TGCAGTGCTAGTGACCCAGCGGGAGGGCACCAAGAGACCCAGTACTTC | CSASDPAGGHQETQYF
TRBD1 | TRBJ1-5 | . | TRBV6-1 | TGTGCCAGCAGAGCACAGGGGATTACCAATCAGCCCCAGCATTTT | CASRAQGITNQPQHF
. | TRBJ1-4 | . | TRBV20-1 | TGCAGTGCTAGCCCCGCGACAACTAATGAAAAACTGTTTTTT | CSASPATTNEKLFF
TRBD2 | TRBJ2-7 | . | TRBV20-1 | TGCAGTGCTAGAAATGATGGGGGGGGTGACGAGCAGTACTTC | CSARNDGGGDEQYF
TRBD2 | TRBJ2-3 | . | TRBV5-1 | TGCGCCAGCAGCGCCTCGGCTAGCGGGGGTGTCGCAGATACGCAGTATTTT | CASSASASGGVADTQYF
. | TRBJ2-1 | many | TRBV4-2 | TGTGCCAGCAGCCAAGATAGGACTATATACAATGAGCAGTTCTTC | CASSQDRTIYNEQFF
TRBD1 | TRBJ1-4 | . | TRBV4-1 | TGCGCCAGCAGCCAAGGGGACAGTAATGAAAAACTGTTTTTT | CASSQGDSNEKLFF
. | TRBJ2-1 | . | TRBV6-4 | TGTGCCAGCAGTGAGCGGGACAATGAGCAGTTCTTC | CASSERDNEQFF
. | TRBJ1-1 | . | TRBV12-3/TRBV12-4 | TGTGCCAGCCGCGTCGGGGGCCGCCAAGCTTTCTTT | CASRVGGRQAFF
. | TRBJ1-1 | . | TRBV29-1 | TGCAGCGTGGACACTTACAGAAACACTGAAGCTTTCTTT | CSVDTYRNTEAFF